This passage covers 20 T cell receptor beta chains from one sample sequenced in a study of T cell repertoires in cytomegalovirus infection (dated by TCRdb to the late 2010s). Instrument used: Illumina HiSeq 1500. TCRdb trimmed the raw reads at Q25, called clones with MiXCR and kept productive beta chains. Every CDR3 protein is listed once, alongside the most common genes and DNA of its rows. For this sample there are around 180,000 distinct CDR3 sequences; roughly 27% appear just once. 30% to 35% of the sample lies in the top ten. Material: PBMCs. The receptor set was obtained from a human donor in good health (CMV status not recorded). Some clones in this sample may be carry-over from other donors' samples.

The CDR3 sequence: CATSRDRGNTEAFF. The CDR3 DNA reads TGTGCCACCAGCAGAGACAGAGGTAACACTGAAGCTTTCTTT. This rearrangement joins TRBV15 to TRBJ1-1; the D is unclear. V was pared by 0 bases and J by 2 bases, with 7 bases between. The CDR3 length is 14 residues. Germline CDR1 reads LNHNV; CDR2 reads YYDKDF (reference sequence).

V and J are TRBV29-1 and TRBJ1-2; no definite D call. CDR3 length: 13 amino acids. Germline CDR1 and CDR2: SQVTM and ANQGSEA. Trimming took off 4 bases at V and 3 bases at J, with 12 bases between the two ends. The CDR3 coding sequence is TGCAGCGTTGTCGAGTTGGCGGACTATGGCTACACCTTC. Translated: CSVVELADYGYTF.

CDR3 DNA: TGTGCCAGCAGTCCCCGACAGGGTTTCCACTACGAGCAGTACTTC. Residues: CASSPRQGFHYEQYF. The chain joins TRBV6-2 or TRBV6-3 to TRBJ2-7, with 7 positions matching TRBD1. Losses at the gene ends were 5 bases for V and 3 bases for J; bases not matched to a gene: 10. From germline, CDR1 is MNHEY and CDR2 SVGEGT. This CDR3 is 15 amino acids long.

The chain joins TRBV30 to TRBJ1-5; D unclear. V lost 2 bases and J 0 bases, leaving 14 bases between the germline ends. In germline, CDR1 is GTSNPN, CDR2 SVGIG (reference sequence). The CDR3 totals 16 residues. The CDR3 is CAWSRTYPPSNQPQHF. CDR3 nucleotide sequence: TGTGCCTGGAGTAGGACCTACCCGCCTAGCAATCAGCCCCAGCATTTT.

In its sample, this clonotype was seen a few times. The chain combines TRBV6-6 with TRBJ1-2; a weak D match, TRBD1 (5 bases). Germline V gives CDR1 MNHNY, CDR2 SVGAGI (reference sequence). V was cut by 2 bases and J by 4 bases, with 14 bases left in between. The CDR3 spans 15 residues. DNA of the CDR3: TGTGCCAGCAGTTACCGGGACGGCTGGTTCTATGGCTACACCTTC. Its protein product is CASSYRDGWFYGYTF.

There are a few counts of this clonotype. This chain uses TRBV12-3 or TRBV12-4 with TRBJ1-5, with a possible D match to TRBD1 (6 bases). The ends were cut back, 5 bases at V and 1 base at J, with 18 bases in the middle. The CDR3 is made up of 17 amino acids. The DNA of the CDR3 is TGTGCCAGCAGTCCCGGGTTACAGGGTTCGAGCAATCAGCCCCAGCATTTT. The encoded protein is CASSPGLQGSSNQPQHF.

This clonotype was recorded a few times. This chain links TRBV12-3 or TRBV12-4 with TRBJ2-6; D call uncertain. This CDR3 contains 14 residues. Trimming removed 8 bases from V and 0 bases from J, with 8 bases in between. CDR3 sequence: CASERSSGANVLTF. CDR3 coding DNA: TGTGCCAGCGAAAGATCCTCTGGGGCCAACGTCCTGACTTTC.

This clonotype was counted at least ten times. J is TRBJ1-2 and V is TRBV7-9; 7 bases match TRBD1. The V gene's germline CDR1 is SEHNR and CDR2 FQNEAQ (reference sequence). V gave up 2 bases and J gave up 7 bases; unmatched junction bases: 7. CDR3 length: 14 residues. The chain's CDR3 is CASSLTGQGVGYTF. The DNA of the CDR3 is TGTGCCAGCAGCTTAACCGGGCAGGGGGTTGGCTACACCTTC.

The chain joins TRBV7-6 to TRBJ2-7; D not certain. This CDR3 contains 13 residues. The germline V and J ends were trimmed by 5 bases and 2 bases, with 10 bases remaining between them. The germline V gene has CDR1 SGHVS and CDR2 FNYEAQ. CDR3 amino acids: CASSLGIAYEQYF. The CDR3 region has the DNA TGTGCCAGCAGCCTGGGGATCGCCTACGAGCAGTACTTC.

This clonotype was counted only a few times. The rearrangement links TRBV7-9 to TRBJ2-5; D remains ambiguous. In germline, CDR1 is SEHNR, CDR2 FQNEAQ (reference sequence). The CDR3 spans 14 residues. V was trimmed by 1 base and J by 2 bases, leaving 8 bases between them. The CDR3 sequence is CASSLGLGQETQYF. The CDR3 DNA sequence: TGTGCCAGCAGCTTAGGACTCGGTCAAGAGACCCAGTACTTC.

V usage is TRBV19 and J usage is TRBJ1-2; TRBD1 might be the D (5 bases). The germline gives CDR1 LNHDA, CDR2 SQIVND (reference sequence). With 3 bases removed from V and 7 bases from J, the gap between germline ends came to 9 bases. The CDR3 sequence is 12 residues long. In DNA, the CDR3 is TGTGCCAGTAGTATCAGGGAAAGTGGCTACACCTTC. This sequence encodes CASSIRESGYTF.

As DNA, the CDR3 is TGCAGTGGCGAGGGGGGGTACGAGCAGTACTTC. Its protein product is CSGEGGYEQYF. The genes are TRBV20-1 and TRBJ2-7, with a possible D match to TRBD2 (7 bases). This CDR3 region has 11 residues. Germline assignment: CDR1 DFQATT and CDR2 SNEGSKA (reference sequence). Trimming shortened V by 7 bases and J by 4 bases, and 11 bases separated the two germline ends.

This clonotype was counted ten times or more. The chain's CDR3 is CASRTGVNTGELFF. The DNA for the CDR3 is TGTGCCAGTAGGACAGGGGTAAACACCGGGGAGCTGTTTTTT. The chain employs TRBV6-1 and TRBJ2-2, with 9 nucleotides matching TRBD1. This CDR3 region has 14 residues. Germline-derived CDR1 and CDR2 are MNHNS and SASEGT. V dropped 9 bases and J dropped 2; count of bases not matched to a gene: 4.

V usage is TRBV5-1 and J usage is TRBJ2-1, with a possible D match to TRBD1 (5 bases). This CDR3 is built from 15 residues. Trimming shortened V by 4 bases and J by 0 bases, and 11 bases separated the two germline ends. Looked up from germline, CDR1 is SGHRS and CDR2 is YFSETQ. CDR3 bases: TGCGCCAGCAGCATGGACACGAGCTCCTACAATGAGCAGTTCTTC. Its translation is CASSMDTSSYNEQFF.

In this sample, this clonotype turned up a few times. The chain couples TRBV6-2 or TRBV6-3 to TRBJ1-5; no definite D call. Deletions cut 2 bases from V and 5 bases from J, with 7 bases between. CDR1 and CDR2 (germline): MNHEY, SVGEGT. The CDR3 is 13 residues long. CDR3 region: CASSYRGHQPQHF. The CDR3 nucleotides read TGTGCCAGCAGTTACAGAGGTCATCAGCCCCAGCATTTT.

The gene calls are TRBV7-9 and TRBJ1-3; D not resolved. Trimming took 5 bases from V and 8 from J, leaving 10 bases between them. Germline V CDR1 and CDR2: SEHNR, FQNEAQ (reference sequence). The CDR3 totals 12 residues. The CDR3 is CASSLELDTIYF. CDR3 DNA sequence: TGTGCCAGCAGCCTAGAGTTAGACACCATATATTTT.

This clonotype was found once. One end of the junction is discordant with germline, which a read error may explain. The chain is built from TRBV7-9 and TRBJ2-7, with TRBD2 matching 12 bases. The CDR3 has 16 residues. Germline V gene sequence: CDR1 SEHNR, CDR2 FQNEAQ (reference sequence). The CDR3 DNA follows: TGTGCCAGCAGCTTCCCCTCTAGCGGGGGGGCGGACGAGCAGCACTTC. Its protein product is CASSFPSSGGADEQHF.

This clonotype was seen more than once but under ten times. This chain uses TRBV7-3 with TRBJ2-2, with 10 bases that match TRBD1. CDR1 and CDR2 (germline): SGHTA, FQGTGA. The ends lost 5 bases at V and 6 bases at J; junction bases unmatched: 3. The length of the CDR3 is 14 residues. CDR3 sequence (DNA): TGTGCCAGCAGCGTCGGGACAGGGGCCGGGGAGCTGTTTTTT. It encodes CASSVGTGAGELFF.

The CDR3 DNA sequence: TGTGCCAGCACCAGGGACAGGGGGCTTGATCAGCCCCAGCATTTT. It is translated as CASTRDRGLDQPQHF. This chain uses TRBV12-3 or TRBV12-4 with TRBJ1-5; 12 positions agree with TRBD1. V lost 7 bases, J lost 5 bases, and 6 bases stayed unmatched. The CDR3 sequence is 15 residues long.

The V gene is TRBV19, the J gene TRBJ2-7; maybe TRBD2 (5 bases). Germline loops: CDR1 LNHDA, CDR2 SQIVND (reference sequence). The CDR3 length is 15 residues. V dropped 6 bases and J dropped 4 bases, with 19 bases sitting between them. For the CDR3, the DNA is TGTGCCAGTAGCCAACTAGGAGAGGGTTCGTACGAGCAGTACTTC. It encodes CASSQLGEGSYEQYF.